Below, 27 T cell receptor beta chains from the same sample are listed, as sequenced in a study of identifying expanded T cells in peripheral blood. Measured with immunoSEQ multiplex PCR; TCRdb has only the in-frame clones, and not every one. The sample has fewer than 130,000 clones, around 88% seen once. Specimen: blood. These receptors all stem from a person between 18 and 75 years old in good health.

This clone was counted a single time. This chain joins TRBV28 and TRBJ2-2; TRBD2 matches 11 bases. The ends lost 6 bases at V and 5 bases at J; junction bases unmatched: 5. Germline V lookup: CDR1 MDHEN, CDR2 SYDVKM. This CDR3 is 15 amino acids long. Here the CDR3 DNA reads TGTGCCAGCAGCGAACTAGCGGGGGAAACCGGGGAGCTGTTTTTT. Translated, it gives CASSELAGETGELFF.

With regard to this clone: The same CDR3 can be traced to other DNA sequences in this sample. The chain employs TRBV5-1 and TRBJ2-5; D assignment may be TRBD1 or TRBD2 (5 bases each). The CDR3 covers 14 residues. V was clipped by 4 bases and J by 0 bases, with 10 bases between them. Germline CDR1 and CDR2: SGHRS and YFSETQ. The CDR3 reads CASSLEGYQETQYF. CDR3 coding DNA: TGCGCCAGCAGCCTTGAGGGGTACCAAGAGACCCAGTACTTC.

V gene TRBV9 combines with J gene TRBJ1-4, with D possibly matching TRBD1 (5 bases). The CDR3 has 15 amino acids. CDR1 SGDLS and CDR2 YYNGEE come from the germline V gene. V was clipped by 6 bases and J by 7 bases, with 19 bases between them. CDR3 amino acids: CASTTQEGTSEKLFF. CDR3 DNA: TGTGCCAGCACCACCCAAGAGGGGACGTCTGAAAAACTGTTTTTT.

The rearrangement uses TRBV30 and TRBJ1-6; D is unresolved. This CDR3 region has 16 residues. Germline values: CDR1 GTSNPN, CDR2 SVGIG (reference sequence). V was shortened by 2 bases and J by 0 bases, with 11 bases between the two germline ends. CDR3 residues: CAWSMGGSSYNSPLHF. The CDR3 nucleotides are TGTGCCTGGAGTATGGGAGGGAGCTCCTATAATTCACCCCTCCACTTT.

V and J are TRBV27 and TRBJ1-1; maybe TRBD1 (5 bases). The CDR3 consists of 13 residues. V was trimmed by 5 bases and J by 5 bases, leaving 12 bases between them. CDR1 is MNHEY, CDR2 SMNVEV, per germline (reference sequence). Written as DNA, the CDR3 is TGTGCCAGCAGTCCAGGGAGTCGGACTGAAGCTTTCTTT. Translated, it gives CASSPGSRTEAFF.

The chain couples TRBV27 to TRBJ2-3; 16 bases agree with TRBD2. The CDR3 runs 22 residues. CDR1 and CDR2 (germline): MNHEY, SMNVEV (reference sequence). J lost 6 bases, V lost 3 bases, and 21 bases had no gene match. CDR3 residues: CASSFLSWGGGTSGGAVDTQYF. For the CDR3, the DNA is TGTGCCAGCAGTTTTTTGTCGTGGGGCGGTGGGACTAGCGGGGGGGCGGTCGATACGCAGTATTTT.

For this clone: Mismatch with germline at one junction end may stem from a read error. This chain links TRBV28 with TRBJ1-1; no definite D call. Germline CDR1 and CDR2: MDHEN and SYDVKM. The CDR3 is 12 residues long. CDR3 nucleotide sequence: TGTGCCAGCAGTCTCATGAAGACTGAAGCTTTCTTT. This encodes CASSLMKTEAFF.

V gene TRBV6-5 combines with J gene TRBJ2-2; D is unresolved. The CDR3 has 14 residues. Trimming took 8 bases from V and 6 from J, leaving 16 bases between them. The germline gives CDR1 MNHEY, CDR2 SVGAGI. The CDR3 region is CASRTLGNPGELFF. The CDR3 bases are TGTGCCAGCCGGACCTTAGGGAATCCCGGGGAGCTGTTTTTT.

The chain joins TRBV6-5 to TRBJ2-7; D unresolved. This CDR3 comprises 15 residues. V was clipped by 4 bases and J by 0 bases, with 13 bases between them. Germline V lookup: CDR1 MNHEY, CDR2 SVGAGI. DNA of the CDR3: TGTGCCAGCAGTTCTACTCCAGATAGCTCCTACGAGCAGTACTTC. Protein: CASSSTPDSSYEQYF.

This CDR3 reads CASSYQPAPHYEQYF. In nucleotides, the CDR3 is TGTGCCAGCAGCTATCAGCCGGCGCCTCACTACGAGCAGTACTTC. This chain joins TRBV11-2 and TRBJ2-7; D remains unclear. This CDR3 contains 15 residues. The ends were cut back, 4 bases at V and 3 bases at J, with 16 bases in the middle. The germline V gene has CDR1 SGHAT and CDR2 FQNNGV. Full variable domain (outside the CDR3, taken from reference TRBV11-2 and TRBJ2-7): EAGVAQSPRYKIIEKRQSVAFWCNPISGHATLYWYQQILGQGPKLLIQFQNNGVVDDSQLPKDRFSAERLKGVDSTLKIQPAKLEDSAVYLCASSYQPAPHYEQYFGPGTRLTVT.

The V call is TRBV6-5, the J call TRBJ1-2; D gene unclear. The CDR3 runs to 15 residues. Looked up from germline, CDR1 is MNHEY and CDR2 is SVGAGI. Trimming left V 0 bases short and J 9 bases short, with 17 bases between. The CDR3 DNA follows: TGTGCCAGCAGTTACTCGTCCAGGCCCGAATACCGCTACACCTTC. Its translation is CASSYSSRPEYRYTF.

The V gene is TRBV7-6, the J gene TRBJ2-5; D may correspond to TRBD1 or TRBD2 (5 bases each). The germline V gene encodes CDR1 SGHVS and CDR2 FNYEAQ. There are 13 residues in the CDR3. The germline V and J ends were trimmed by 2 bases and 10 bases, with 14 bases remaining between them. The CDR3 here is CASSLLGPQLQYF. The CDR3 DNA reads as TGTGCCAGCAGCTTATTGGGACCCCAGCTCCAGTACTTC.

J is TRBJ2-2 and V is TRBV19; D might be TRBD1 or TRBD2, each matching 6 bases. The length of the CDR3 is 14 residues. The germline V gene encodes CDR1 LNHDA and CDR2 SQIVND (reference sequence). Between the trimmed V and J ends, which lost 11 bases and 2 bases, there was a span of 15 bases. The CDR3 DNA reads TGTGCCGGGGGGCAGGTAATAAACACCGGGGAGCTGTTTTTT. Translating gives CAGGQVINTGELFF.

This sequence joins TRBV18 and TRBJ1-6; 10 positions match TRBD1. CDR1 is KGHSH, CDR2 LQKENI, per germline. The J segment lost 10 bases and the V segment lost 6 bases, leaving 6 bases of the junction unmatched. This CDR3 is built from 14 residues. The CDR3 loop reads CASSAGQGNSPLHF. The CDR3 region has the DNA TGTGCCAGCTCGGCGGGACAGGGGAACTCACCCCTCCACTTT.

The chain employs TRBV5-8 and TRBJ2-7; possibly TRBD1 for D (6 bases). The V gene's germline CDR1 is SGHTS and CDR2 YDEGEE. The ends were cut back, 0 bases at V and 2 bases at J, with 9 bases in the middle. CDR3 size: 14 residues. DNA for the CDR3: TGTGCCAGCAGCTTGGACAGGGCTGCCTACGAGCAGTACTTC. It codes for CASSLDRAAYEQYF.

The J gene is TRBJ2-1, the V gene TRBV7-2, with D tentatively TRBD2 (7 bases). Germline CDR1 is SGHTA and CDR2 is FQGNSA. The CDR3 totals 16 residues. Trimming took 5 bases from V and 9 from J, leaving 23 bases between them. This CDR3 is CASSNLVSGGASEQFF. The CDR3 region has the DNA TGTGCCAGCAGCAACTTAGTCAGTGGGGGGGCGAGTGAGCAGTTCTTC.

J is TRBJ2-7 and V is TRBV5-6; D is tentatively TRBD1 or TRBD2 (5 bases each). V lost 4 bases, J lost 6 bases, and 14 bases lay in between. Germline assignment: CDR1 SGHDT and CDR2 YYEEEE. The CDR3 extends over 13 amino acids. CDR3 DNA sequence: TGTGCCAGCAGCCACGGGACCGAAGGCGAGCAGTACTTC. The encoded protein is CASSHGTEGEQYF.

The genes are TRBV2 and TRBJ2-1; 11 nucleotides align to TRBD1. The CDR3 is made up of 16 amino acids. After removal of 6 bases from V and 6 bases from J, the junction contained 10 bases not matched to a gene. Per the germline V gene, CDR1 is SNHLY and CDR2 is FYNNEI. The CDR3 DNA reads as TGTGCCAGCAGGGCAAGCCGGACAGGGGGCTTCAATGAGCAGTTCTTC. Translated: CASRASRTGGFNEQFF.

This chain uses TRBV5-6 with TRBJ2-2; maybe TRBD2 (6 bases). In germline, CDR1 is SGHDT, CDR2 YYEEEE. The ends were cut back, 4 bases at V and 4 bases at J, with 14 bases in the middle. The CDR3 contains 15 residues. The CDR3 sequence is CASSRQGGPTGELFF. CDR3 sequence (DNA): TGTGCCAGCAGCCGTCAGGGAGGCCCCACCGGGGAGCTGTTTTTT. Full variable domain (missing parts from reference TRBV5-6 and TRBJ2-2): DAGVTQSPTHLIKTRGQQVTLRCSPKSGHDTVSWYQQALGQGPQFIFQYYEEEERQRGNFPDRFSGHQFPNYSSELNVNALLLGDSALYLCASSRQGGPTGELFFGEGSRLTVL.

V gene TRBV29-1 combines with J gene TRBJ2-1, with 11 nucleotides matching TRBD2. The ends lost 6 bases at V and 6 bases at J; junction bases unmatched: 7. Germline CDR1 is SQVTM and CDR2 is ANQGSEA. The CDR3 contains 14 residues. CDR3 sequence: CSVVGTSGGNEQFF. The CDR3 nucleotides are TGCAGCGTAGTAGGGACTAGCGGAGGCAATGAGCAGTTCTTC.

The chain is built from TRBV7-8 and TRBJ2-7; TRBD1 agrees at 10 bases. CDR1 and CDR2 (germline): SGHVS, FQNEAQ. Trimming at V came to 5 bases and at J to 4 bases, leaving 11 bases not matched to a gene. This CDR3 has 16 residues. CDR3 in amino acids: CASSRLRDRGSYEQYF. The DNA of the CDR3 is TGTGCCAGCAGCCGACTCCGGGACAGGGGATCTTACGAGCAGTACTTC.

The chain recombines TRBV6-4 with TRBJ2-5; 9 bases fit TRBD2. The trim removed 5 bases at V and 5 bases at J, leaving 6 bases unmatched. Germline values: CDR1 MRHNA, CDR2 SNTAGT. This CDR3 spans 14 amino acids. The CDR3 nucleotides are TGTGCCAGCAGTCGAGCGGGGGGAGTGGAGACCCAGTACTTC. Protein sequence: CASSRAGGVETQYF.

V and J are TRBV7-8 and TRBJ2-1, with 13 positions matching TRBD2. Germline lookup yields CDR1 SGHVS and CDR2 FQNEAQ. CDR3 size: 15 residues. V shed 5 bases and J 10 bases; nucleotides not matched to a gene: 8. The CDR3 loop is CASSRLGLAGAEQFF. DNA of the CDR3: TGTGCCAGCAGCCGCCTCGGACTAGCGGGGGCCGAGCAGTTCTTC.

This rearrangement joins TRBV7-2 to TRBJ2-1, with 7 bases lining up with TRBD2. This CDR3 is built from 15 residues. Germline trimming cut 4 bases from V and 8 bases from J; bases unmatched to any gene: 11. The V gene's germline CDR1 is SGHTA and CDR2 FQGNSA. This CDR3 is CASSSRGTTLDEQFF. The CDR3 coding sequence is TGTGCCAGCAGCTCCCGCGGGACTACCCTTGATGAGCAGTTCTTC.

In this sample, this clone turned up once. V gene TRBV5-1 combines with J gene TRBJ2-2; D not certain. V was pared by 0 bases and J by 6 bases, with 12 bases between. Germline lookup yields CDR1 SGHRS and CDR2 YFSETQ. The CDR3 totals 15 residues. CDR3 region: CASSLDTSGAGELFF. CDR3 bases: TGCGCCAGCAGCTTGGACACTTCAGGAGCCGGGGAGCTGTTTTTT.

The chain employs TRBV6-5 and TRBJ1-6; tentative D call: TRBD1 (6 bases). This CDR3 contains 15 residues. V lost 3 bases and J 10 bases, leaving 16 bases between the germline ends. Germline V CDR1 and CDR2: MNHEY, SVGAGI. The CDR3 spells CASSYSAGVKSPLHF. The CDR3 nucleotides are TGTGCCAGCAGTTATTCCGCAGGGGTAAAGTCACCCCTCCACTTT.

The rearrangement joins TRBV7-9 to TRBJ2-7; D is unresolved. The ends were cut back, 1 base at V and 6 bases at J, with 7 bases in the middle. CDR3 length: 12 residues. CDR1 and CDR2 (germline): SEHNR, FQNEAQ (reference sequence). CDR3 coding DNA: TGTGCCAGCAGCTTAGATTCCCCCGAGCAGTACTTC. Its translation is CASSLDSPEQYF. Variable domain in full (rest from reference TRBV7-9 and TRBJ2-7): DTGVSQNPRHKITKRGQNVTFRCDPISEHNRLYWYRQTLGQGPEFLTYFQNEAQLEKSRLLSDRFSAERPKGSFSTLEIQRTEQGDSAMYLCASSLDSPEQYFGPGTRLTVT.